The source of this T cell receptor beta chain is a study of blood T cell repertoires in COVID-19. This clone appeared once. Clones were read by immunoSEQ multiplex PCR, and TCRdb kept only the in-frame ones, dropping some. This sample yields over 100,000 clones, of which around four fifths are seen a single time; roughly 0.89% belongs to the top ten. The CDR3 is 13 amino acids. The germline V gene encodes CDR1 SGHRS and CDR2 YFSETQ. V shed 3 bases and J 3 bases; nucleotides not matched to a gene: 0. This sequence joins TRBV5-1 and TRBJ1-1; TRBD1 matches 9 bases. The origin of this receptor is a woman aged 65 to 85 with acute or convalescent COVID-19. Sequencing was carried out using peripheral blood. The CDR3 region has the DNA TGCGCCAGCAGCTGGGACAGGGACACTGAAGCTTTCTTT. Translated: CASSWDRDTEAFF.